The subject of this entry is one TCR beta chain. This CDR3 is 18 amino acids long. Trimming pared 3 bases from V and 8 bases from J, leaving 28 bases between. Germline V gene sequence: CDR1 LNHDA, CDR2 SQIVND (reference sequence). This specimen belongs to a study of blood T cell repertoires in COVID-19. Study in general: The samples span acute and convalescent COVID-19 from the United States, Italy and Spain. T cells, B-cell-depleted T cells, or PBMCs supplied cDNA or gDNA.

Per the study methods: For nucleated cells, counts were estimated from reference gene primer amplification. The protocol was immunoSEQ multiplex PCR, while the TCRdb copy is restricted to in-frame clones and leaves out a portion. Clone size and the V and J calls come from that table; the DNA yielded D and trimming. Of around 190,000 clones in the sample, approximately 81% were seen once. The rearrangement links TRBV19 to TRBJ1-2, with a possible D match to TRBD1 (6 bases). The sequenced material came from peripheral blood. The receptor was isolated from a woman older than 75 with acute or convalescent COVID-19. In DNA form, the CDR3 reads TGTGCCAGTAGTATCGAGATCTTGCAGGGAAGAGCCAGGGGAGGCTACACCTTC. Translating gives CASSIEILQGRARGGYTF.